A single count supports the clone carrying this T cell receptor beta chain. Its target is unknown. Specified treatment: roughly 10-day PBMC culture with coronavirus spike peptide pools or control peptides (ViraFEST assay). This sample was included in a study of vaccination and CD4 T cells after COVID-19. Study-wide background: All convalescent patients were nasal swab PCR positive for SARS-CoV-2; nine had mild and one severe disease. Stimulation of cells relied on overlapping spike peptides derived from SARS-CoV-2, HCoV-NL63, HCoV-OC43 and HCoV-229E. At a median approximately 97 days (range 35 to 161) after diagnosis, post-COVID samples were drawn.

This CDR3 has 15 residues. Germline CDR1 MDHEN, CDR2 SYDVKM. V was trimmed by 7 bases and J by 6 bases, leaving 19 bases between them. Cultured CD4+ T cell DNA was sequenced using the Oncomine TCR Beta short-read assay. From cultured CD4+ T cells, genomic DNA was extracted. Using its own MiXCR run on the PCR reads, TCRdb lists one record per CDR3 protein. The repertoire has 7,100 or so distinct CDR3 sequences, 65% to 75% of them found once; the top ten carry more than 14%. The receptor was isolated from a human donor who had recovered from COVID-19. Source material: CD4+ T cells from blood, cultured in vitro. The chain couples TRBV28 to TRBJ1-5, with a possible D match to TRBD1 (6 bases). The CDR3 sequence: CASTLGGGGAQPQHF. Here the CDR3 DNA reads TGTGCCAGCACCCTAGGTGGAGGGGGGGCTCAGCCCCAGCATTTT. Combining the CDR3 with reference TRBV28 and TRBJ1-5 gives the whole variable domain DVKVTQSSRYLVKRTGEKVFLECVQDMDHENMFWYRQDPGLGLRLIYFSYDVKMKEKGDIPEGYSVSREKKERFSLILESASTNQTSMYLCASTLGGGGAQPQHFGDGTRLSIL.